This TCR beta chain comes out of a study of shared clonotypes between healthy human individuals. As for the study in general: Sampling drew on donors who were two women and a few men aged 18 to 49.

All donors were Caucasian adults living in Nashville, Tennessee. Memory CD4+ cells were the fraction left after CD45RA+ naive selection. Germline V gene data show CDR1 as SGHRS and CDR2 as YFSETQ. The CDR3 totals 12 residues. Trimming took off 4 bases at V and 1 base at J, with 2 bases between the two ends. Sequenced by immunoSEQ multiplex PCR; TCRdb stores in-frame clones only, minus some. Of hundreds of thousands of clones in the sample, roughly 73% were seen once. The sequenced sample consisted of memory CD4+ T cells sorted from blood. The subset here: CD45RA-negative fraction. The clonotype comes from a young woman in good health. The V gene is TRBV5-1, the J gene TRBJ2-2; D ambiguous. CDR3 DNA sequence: TGCGCCAGCAGCCTGAACACCGGGGAGCTGTTTTTT. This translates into CASSLNTGELFF.